Detailed here is one T cell receptor (beta chain). This sample is part of a study of T-cell memory formation after mild COVID-19. TCR alpha and TCR beta cDNA libraries carrying sample barcodes and UMIs came from 5'RACE with constant-segment primers. In TCRdb, the 5' RACE reads were re-called with MiXCR into one record per CDR3 protein. Altogether about 300,000 distinct CDR3 sequences are present, roughly a fifth being singletons, with the ten largest covering around 21%. Trimming removed 6 bases from V and 6 bases from J, with 20 bases in between. CDR1 is SQVTM and CDR2 is ANQGSEA in the germline V gene. This CDR3 region has 14 residues.

The chain couples TRBV29-1 to TRBJ1-1, with D possibly TRBD1 on 5 matching bases. The TCR was taken from a man aged 18-30 years who had mild COVID-19 (a few samples of this study predate the infection). Cell type and time point are not known. The sample consisted of PBMCs or a T cell subset sorted from them (not recorded which). The CDR3 is CSVPGRGILPEAFF. The CDR3 DNA follows: TGCAGCGTGCCCGGGAGGGGAATTCTCCCTGAAGCTTTCTTT.